The 14 T cell receptor beta chains presented below share a single source sample, sequenced in a study of cytomegalovirus exposure and HLA in healthy donors. The PCR contained 60 Vbeta and 13 Jbeta primers. Assay: immunoSEQ multiplex PCR; the TCRdb copy retains only in-frame clones and omits some. The data contain some 180,000 clones, 77% of them seen just once; the ten biggest clones take up 1.4%. Sequenced material: PBMCs. The receptors were gathered from a man younger than 35 in good health and CMV-seronegative.

The chain employs TRBV7-2 and TRBJ2-7; tentative D call: TRBD1 (6 bases). The CDR3 is 14 residues long. The V gene's germline CDR1 is SGHTA and CDR2 FQGNSA. V was trimmed by 4 bases and J by 0 bases, leaving 10 bases between them. The CDR3 is CASSYWTDSYEQYF. Here the CDR3 DNA reads TGTGCCAGCAGCTATTGGACAGACTCCTACGAGCAGTACTTC.

The chain recombines TRBV4-2 with TRBJ2-5, with 10 positions matching TRBD2. The CDR3 length is 16 residues. Trimming removed 3 bases from V and 2 bases from J; junction bases left unmatched: 6. Germline V gene lookup returns CDR1 LGHNA and CDR2 YNFKEQ. CDR3 DNA: TGTGCCAGCAGCCACGGACTAGCGGACCTACAAGAGACCCAGTACTTC. Its translation is CASSHGLADLQETQYF.

The chain joins TRBV11-3 to TRBJ2-3, with 11 bases identical to TRBD2. The CDR3 extends over 16 amino acids. CDR1 and CDR2 from the germline V gene are SGHNT and YENEEA. With 3 bases clipped from V and 4 bases from J, the junction kept 6 bases outside the gene matches. CDR3 DNA sequence: TGTGCCAGCAGCTTCGGCCTAGCGGGAGGATCAGATACGCAGTATTTT. Its translation is CASSFGLAGGSDTQYF.

The chain links TRBV29-1 to TRBJ2-5; 9 nucleotides match TRBD1. CDR3 length equals 13 residues. CDR1 is SQVTM, CDR2 ANQGSEA, per germline. After removal of 6 bases from V and 2 bases from J, the junction contained 4 bases not matched to a gene. The CDR3 protein is CSVRDRGQETQYF. In DNA form, the CDR3 reads TGCAGCGTACGAGACAGGGGGCAAGAGACCCAGTACTTC.

The chain combines TRBV10-3 with TRBJ2-3; TRBD2 aligns across 8 bases. CDR1 and CDR2 (germline): ENHRY, SYGVKD. The CDR3 totals 15 residues. After removal of 11 bases from V and 2 bases from J, the junction contained 12 bases not matched to a gene. Here the CDR3 reads CASGGSGTYTDTQYF. Here the CDR3 DNA reads TGTGCCTCCGGCGGTAGCGGGACCTACACAGATACGCAGTATTTT.

The gene calls are TRBV6-5 and TRBJ2-5; D remains ambiguous. Germline CDR1 MNHEY, CDR2 SVGAGI. The CDR3 is made up of 14 amino acids. V lost 0 bases to trimming and J lost 2 bases, with 7 bases between them. CDR3 nucleotide sequence: TGTGCCAGCAGTTACTCCCCCCAGCAAGAGACCCAGTACTTC. Translating gives CASSYSPQQETQYF.

Remarks on this clone: Other DNA sequences in this specimen translate into the identical CDR3. V and J are TRBV7-9 and TRBJ2-2; D unresolved. Germline CDR1 reads SEHNR; CDR2 reads FQNEAQ (reference sequence). There are 13 residues in the CDR3. The ends were cut back, 2 bases at V and 5 bases at J, with 6 bases in the middle. The CDR3 nucleotides read TGTGCCAGCAGCTTAACCAGTACCGGGGAGCTGTTTTTT. It encodes CASSLTSTGELFF.

The chain joins TRBV27 to TRBJ2-1; a weak D match, TRBD2 (7 bases). There are 18 residues in the CDR3. The germline CDR1 and CDR2 sequences are MNHEY and SMNVEV (reference sequence). V was cut by 2 bases and J by 2 bases, with 19 bases left in between. The CDR3 loop reads CASSLARGGRGPYNEQFF. CDR3 bases: TGTGCCAGCAGTTTAGCACGTGGGGGGCGGGGGCCCTACAATGAGCAGTTCTTC.

This clone was seen only once. The chain recombines TRBV19 with TRBJ2-3; D is undetermined. The germline V gene has CDR1 LNHDA and CDR2 SQIVND (reference sequence). This CDR3 region has 15 residues. Trimming took 8 bases from V and 2 from J, leaving 17 bases between them. CDR3 nucleotides: TGTGCCAGTGAATCAAGCCGATCCTCCACAGATACGCAGTATTTT. It yields the protein CASESSRSSTDTQYF.

The gene calls are TRBV6-1 and TRBJ2-4; no definite D call. The CDR3 is made up of 14 amino acids. CDR1 is MNHNS, CDR2 SASEGT, per germline. Trimming shortened V by 6 bases and J by 7 bases, and 16 bases separated the two germline ends. The CDR3 sequence is CASSATRFGNIQYF. CDR3 nucleotide sequence: TGTGCCAGCAGCGCGACACGGTTTGGGAACATTCAGTACTTC.

The gene calls are TRBV4-2 and TRBJ2-6; tentatively, D is TRBD2 (7 bases). The CDR3 runs 18 residues. V lost 1 base, J lost 4 bases, and 17 bases lay in between. Germline CDR1 reads LGHNA; CDR2 reads YNFKEQ. The CDR3 DNA follows: TGTGCCAGCAGCCAAGTGGGCCGGGGGGCAGGCGGGGCCAACGTCCTGACTTTC. This translates into CASSQVGRGAGGANVLTF.

V is TRBV19 and J is TRBJ1-4; TRBD1 is a possible D gene (5 bases). The CDR3 spans 13 residues. V lost 5 bases and J lost 5, with 9 bases in between. The germline CDR1 and CDR2 sequences are LNHDA and SQIVND (reference sequence). In DNA, the CDR3 is TGTGCCAGTAGTGACAGAGGAAATGAAAAACTGTTTTTT. This encodes CASSDRGNEKLFF.

The rearrangement links TRBV18 to TRBJ2-7; D gene unclear. The germline CDR1 and CDR2 sequences are KGHSH and LQKENI. The CDR3 covers 13 residues. Trimming removed 3 bases at V and 3 bases at J, with 9 bases between. The chain's CDR3 is CASSPVSSYEQYF. CDR3 DNA sequence: TGTGCCAGCTCACCTGTTTCGAGCTACGAGCAGTACTTC.

The chain joins TRBV19 to TRBJ1-5, with D unclear. Germline CDR1 reads LNHDA; CDR2 reads SQIVND (reference sequence). CDR3 length equals 14 residues. V gave up 6 bases and J gave up 6 bases, with 15 bases separating them. CDR3 nucleotides: TGTGCCAGTAGGGTCGGCGGTTTCCCTCAGCCCCAGCATTTT. Protein: CASRVGGFPQPQHF.